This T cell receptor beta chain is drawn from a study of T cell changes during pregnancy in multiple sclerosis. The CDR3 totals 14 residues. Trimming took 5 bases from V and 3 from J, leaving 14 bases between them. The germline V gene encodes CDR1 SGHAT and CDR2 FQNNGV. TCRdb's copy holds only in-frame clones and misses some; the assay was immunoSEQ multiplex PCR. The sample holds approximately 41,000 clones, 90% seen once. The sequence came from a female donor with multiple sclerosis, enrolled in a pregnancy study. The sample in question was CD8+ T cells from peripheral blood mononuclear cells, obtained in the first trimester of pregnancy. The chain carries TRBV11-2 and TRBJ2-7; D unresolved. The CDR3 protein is CASSVLAGGYEQYF. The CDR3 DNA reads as TGTGCCAGCAGCGTACTCGCAGGTGGCTACGAGCAGTACTTC.